A selection of T cell receptor beta chains follows, all from one sample in a study of CD8+CD57+ T cells in acquired aplastic anemia. Each CDR3 protein is one row after TCRdb ran MiXCR on the reads. The sample yields around 400,000 distinct CDR3 sequences, 60% to 80% seen once. Sequencing used sorted CD4+, CD8+, or CD8+CD57+ T cells (not recorded which) from PBMCs. The receptors were gathered from a human donor in good health, serving as a control. CDR3s include the opening cysteine and the closing phenylalanine or tryptophan. The order of the fields is clone size, D gene, J gene, V gene, CDR3 DNA, CDR3 protein. D genes are given only for firm matches. Rows give clone size only sometimes, using once, few, many, or a class for an expanded clone.

abundance: .
d_gene: TRBD2
j_gene: TRBJ2-5
v_gene: TRBV7-3
CDR3nt: TGTGCCAGCAGCTTGGGGGAAGGAAGCGGGGGAGGTGAAGAGACCCAGTACTTC
CDR3aa: CASSLGEGSGGGEETQYF

abundance: .
d_gene: .
j_gene: TRBJ1-6
v_gene: TRBV11-2
CDR3nt: TGTGCCAGCAGCTTGGGGAGCCCGGGTAATTCACCCCTCCACTTT
CDR3aa: CASSLGSPGNSPLHF

abundance: many
d_gene: TRBD1
j_gene: TRBJ1-5
v_gene: TRBV7-2
CDR3nt: TGTGCCAGCAGCTTAGCACAGGGGATTAATCAGCCCCAGCATTTT
CDR3aa: CASSLAQGINQPQHF

abundance: .
d_gene: .
j_gene: TRBJ2-5
v_gene: TRBV19
CDR3nt: .
CDR3aa: CASRGVSGSYTFGSGNGAGVTQYF

abundance: .
d_gene: .
j_gene: TRBJ2-1
v_gene: TRBV5-8
CDR3nt: TGTGCCAGCAGCCGGTACGAGGAGACCCCGCAGTTCTTC
CDR3aa: CASSRYEETPQFF

abundance: .
d_gene: .
j_gene: TRBJ2-7
v_gene: TRBV7-7
CDR3nt: TGTGCCAGCAGCCAGCAGGGATTAGGCTACGAGCAGTACTTC
CDR3aa: CASSQQGLGYEQYF

abundance: .
d_gene: .
j_gene: TRBJ1-2
v_gene: TRBV5-4
CDR3nt: TGTGCCAGCAGCTTCGGGCAAGTCTATGGCTACACCTTC
CDR3aa: CASSFGQVYGYTF

abundance: .
d_gene: TRBD1
j_gene: TRBJ2-1
v_gene: TRBV5-5
CDR3nt: TGTGCCAGCAGGTTCGCGAGGGGGCTCAACAATGAGCAGTTCTTC
CDR3aa: CASRFARGLNNEQFF

abundance: .
d_gene: TRBD1
j_gene: TRBJ2-6
v_gene: TRBV6-1
CDR3nt: TGTGCCAGCAGTTATGGGACAGGGGGGGCTTCAGGGGCCAACGTCCTGACTTTC
CDR3aa: CASSYGTGGASGANVLTF

abundance: many
d_gene: .
j_gene: TRBJ2-5
v_gene: TRBV20-1
CDR3nt: TGCAGTGCACGGCACACCCAAGAGACCCAGTACTTC
CDR3aa: CSARHTQETQYF

abundance: .
d_gene: .
j_gene: TRBJ2-7
v_gene: TRBV7-2
CDR3nt: TGTGCCAGCAGCTGCCACTGCCGCCGCACTGAAGCTTACTTC
CDR3aa: CASSCHCRRTEAYF

abundance: many
d_gene: TRBD1
j_gene: TRBJ1-5
v_gene: TRBV12-3/TRBV12-4
CDR3nt: TGTGCCAGCAGTCAATCCGGGACAGGGGGCAATCAGCCCCAGCATTTT
CDR3aa: CASSQSGTGGNQPQHF

abundance: many
d_gene: .
j_gene: TRBJ2-3
v_gene: TRBV5-8
CDR3nt: TGTGCCAGCAGCTTGGCCTTGTCAGATACGCAGTATTTT
CDR3aa: CASSLALSDTQYF

abundance: .
d_gene: TRBD2
j_gene: TRBJ2-5
v_gene: TRBV4-1
CDR3nt: TGCGCCAGCAGCCGGGGACTAGCGGAAGAGACCCAGTACTTC
CDR3aa: CASSRGLAEETQYF

abundance: .
d_gene: .
j_gene: TRBJ1-3
v_gene: TRBV9
CDR3nt: TGTGCCAGCAGCCCCCGGATGTTAGCGGGGAATGAGCATTTT
CDR3aa: CASSPRMLAGNEHF

abundance: .
d_gene: .
j_gene: TRBJ2-7
v_gene: TRBV7-9
CDR3nt: TGTGCCAGCAGCGTGTCGAGACTAATCTACGACCAGCACTTC
CDR3aa: CASSVSRLIYDQHF

abundance: .
d_gene: .
j_gene: TRBJ1-4
v_gene: TRBV20-1
CDR3nt: TGCAGTGCTAGCCCGGACTACAATAACGAAAAACTGTTTTTT
CDR3aa: CSASPDYNNEKLFF

abundance: .
d_gene: TRBD1
j_gene: TRBJ1-4
v_gene: TRBV20-1
CDR3nt: TGCAGTGGGACAGGGATACAAGCAGTACTGTTTTTT
CDR3aa: CSGTGIQAVLFF

abundance: .
d_gene: .
j_gene: TRBJ2-7
v_gene: TRBV6-5
CDR3nt: TGTGCCAGCAGTTACAGGGTTTACGAGCAGTACTTC
CDR3aa: CASSYRVYEQYF

abundance: .
d_gene: .
j_gene: TRBJ1-5
v_gene: TRBV7-4
CDR3nt: TGTGCCAGCAGCTCCCAACCAGGTCGGCCGCAGCATTTT
CDR3aa: CASSSQPGRPQHF

abundance: .
d_gene: .
j_gene: TRBJ1-1
v_gene: TRBV2
CDR3nt: TGTGCCAGCAGTTGCGGGACCTACTTCGAAGCTTTCTTT
CDR3aa: CASSCGTYFEAFF

abundance: .
d_gene: .
j_gene: TRBJ2-1
v_gene: TRBV25-1
CDR3nt: TGCGCCTGCAGTGAACAGGGATTCAATGAGCAGTTCTTC
CDR3aa: CACSEQGFNEQFF

abundance: many
d_gene: .
j_gene: TRBJ2-7
v_gene: TRBV27
CDR3nt: TGTGCCAGCAGTTACCGAGACAGCTACGAGCAGTACTTC
CDR3aa: CASSYRDSYEQYF

abundance: many
d_gene: TRBD1
j_gene: TRBJ2-5
v_gene: TRBV30
CDR3nt: TGTGCCTGGATGGGGACAGGAGCCAGGCGGGAAGAGACCCAGTACTTC
CDR3aa: CAWMGTGARREETQYF

abundance: many
d_gene: .
j_gene: TRBJ2-1
v_gene: TRBV6-4
CDR3nt: TGTGCCAGCAGTGACCATATCGACGTTTGGCAGTTCTTC
CDR3aa: CASSDHIDVWQFF

abundance: .
d_gene: TRBD1
j_gene: TRBJ2-2
v_gene: TRBV7-9
CDR3nt: TGTGCCAGCAGCCCAGGGGGCGGGGAGCTGTTTTTT
CDR3aa: CASSPGGGELFF

abundance: .
d_gene: .
j_gene: TRBJ2-6
v_gene: TRBV6-4
CDR3nt: TGTGCCAGCAGGCGGGACAGTATCTCTGGGGCCAACGTCCTGACTTTC
CDR3aa: CASRRDSISGANVLTF

abundance: .
d_gene: TRBD1
j_gene: TRBJ1-4
v_gene: TRBV7-9
CDR3nt: TGTGCCAGCAGCCTGGACAGGGGTGATGAAAAACTGTTTTTT
CDR3aa: CASSLDRGDEKLFF

abundance: .
d_gene: .
j_gene: TRBJ2-7
v_gene: TRBV25-1
CDR3nt: TGTGCCAGCCCTCAGGGTCCCAACTACGAGCAGTACTTC
CDR3aa: CASPQGPNYEQYF

abundance: .
d_gene: .
j_gene: TRBJ2-3
v_gene: TRBV19
CDR3nt: TGTGCCAGTAGTATCGGGGGTAAAGCAGATACGCAGTATTTT
CDR3aa: CASSIGGKADTQYF

abundance: .
d_gene: .
j_gene: TRBJ1-6
v_gene: TRBV12-3/TRBV12-4
CDR3nt: TGTGCCAGCAGCTTTTTACAGGGAAATAATTCACCCCTCCACTTT
CDR3aa: CASSFLQGNNSPLHF

abundance: .
d_gene: .
j_gene: TRBJ1-5
v_gene: TRBV7-9
CDR3nt: TGTGCCAGCAGCCTGGGGGATTATCAGCCCCAGCATTTT
CDR3aa: CASSLGDYQPQHF

abundance: .
d_gene: .
j_gene: TRBJ1-6
v_gene: TRBV19
CDR3nt: TGTGCCAGTAAACCAGGCCGTAACACCGGGGACCTGTACTTT
CDR3aa: CASKPGRNTGDLYF

abundance: .
d_gene: .
j_gene: TRBJ2-5
v_gene: TRBV7-9
CDR3nt: .
CDR3aa: CASSLLEYGYTFGYF

abundance: once
d_gene: TRBD1
j_gene: TRBJ1-2
v_gene: TRBV5-4
CDR3nt: TGTGCCAGCAGCTTGGTTGGACAAACGGGGACAGCTACTTATGGCTACACCTTC
CDR3aa: CASSLVGQTGTATYGYTF

abundance: .
d_gene: TRBD1
j_gene: TRBJ1-2
v_gene: TRBV12-3/TRBV12-4
CDR3nt: TGTGCCACCAGTGATCTGGGACAGGTTGGCTACACCTTC
CDR3aa: CATSDLGQVGYTF

abundance: .
d_gene: .
j_gene: TRBJ1-5
v_gene: TRBV25-1
CDR3nt: TGTGCCAGCAGTAACCTGGGGGGGGATCAGCCCCAGCATTTT
CDR3aa: CASSNLGGDQPQHF

abundance: once
d_gene: .
j_gene: TRBJ1-4
v_gene: TRBV7-2
CDR3nt: TGTGCCAGCAGCTTATCGGGAACTAATGAAAAACTGTTTTTT
CDR3aa: CASSLSGTNEKLFF

abundance: once
d_gene: .
j_gene: TRBJ2-4
v_gene: TRBV5-1
CDR3nt: TGTGCCAGCAGTTCCGCCAGGCCGTGTTCCATTCAGTACTTC
CDR3aa: CASSSARPCSIQYF

abundance: .
d_gene: .
j_gene: TRBJ2-5
v_gene: TRBV7-9
CDR3nt: TGTGCCAACAGTTGGACCGGGACGGTCTATGGCTACACCTACTTC
CDR3aa: CANSWTGTVYGYTYF

abundance: .
d_gene: TRBD2
j_gene: TRBJ2-2
v_gene: TRBV7-3
CDR3nt: TGTGCCAGCAGCTTAACTAGCGGGGGGGGACGCGCAGATTTTTTT
CDR3aa: CASSLTSGGGRADFF

abundance: many
d_gene: .
j_gene: TRBJ2-7
v_gene: TRBV5-1
CDR3nt: TGCGCCAGCAGCTTCGGGACCGACGGAAGGGGGAAGTACTTC
CDR3aa: CASSFGTDGRGKYF

abundance: .
d_gene: .
j_gene: TRBJ1-1
v_gene: TRBV20-1
CDR3nt: TGCAGTGCTAGAGATGTGGGGAGGGGCGAAGCTTTCTTT
CDR3aa: CSARDVGRGEAFF

abundance: .
d_gene: .
j_gene: TRBJ1-2
v_gene: TRBV20-1
CDR3nt: TGCAGTGCTGAGGATAGCGGGGCTTCTAACTATGGCTACACCTTC
CDR3aa: CSAEDSGASNYGYTF

abundance: few
d_gene: TRBD1
j_gene: TRBJ2-2
v_gene: TRBV19
CDR3nt: TGTGCCAGTCGACAGGGCTCTCTCACCGGGGAGCTGTTTTTT
CDR3aa: CASRQGSLTGELFF

abundance: .
d_gene: .
j_gene: TRBJ1-5
v_gene: TRBV7-2
CDR3nt: TGTGCCAGCAGCTATGGCAGGGGTCAGCCCCAGCATTTT
CDR3aa: CASSYGRGQPQHF

abundance: .
d_gene: .
j_gene: TRBJ1-4
v_gene: TRBV7-4
CDR3nt: TGTGCCAGCTCGCGGGCTAATGACGAAAAACTGTTTTTC
CDR3aa: CASSRANDEKLFF

abundance: .
d_gene: .
j_gene: TRBJ1-2
v_gene: TRBV19
CDR3nt: TGTGCCAGTAGGCTTCGGGGGGCTTACGGCTACACCTTC
CDR3aa: CASRLRGAYGYTF

abundance: .
d_gene: TRBD2
j_gene: TRBJ2-1
v_gene: TRBV7-3
CDR3nt: TGTGCCAGCAGCCAAGCGGGGGGGCATGAGCAGTTCTTC
CDR3aa: CASSQAGGHEQFF